The rows below give T cell receptor beta chains drawn from one sample of a study of CD8 T cells in ankylosing spondylitis. TCRdb re-derived calls from the 5' RACE reads in MiXCR, one entry per CDR3 protein. This table holds about 200,000 distinct CDR3 sequences, approximately 7.4% found once. Sequencing used blood, either unsorted or a sorted T cell fraction (not recorded which). The source of these receptors is a male donor with ankylosing spondylitis. The CDR3 runs from the conserved cysteine through the conserved F or W. The D gene is left open where the match is weak. Clone size is given for some rows only: seen once, a few or many times, or a class if the clone is expanded.

abundance,j_gene,d_gene,v_gene,CDR3nt,CDR3aa
many,TRBJ1-5,NA,TRBV27,TGTGCCAGCACGGGGGCAGCTAATCAGCCCCAGCATTTT,CASTGAANQPQHF
many,TRBJ2-7,NA,TRBV11-2,TGTGCCAGCAGCTTAGTTTCGAGTGTGCAGTACTTC,CASSLVSSVQYF
many,TRBJ1-1,NA,TRBV12-3/TRBV12-4,TGTGCCAGCGAGAGAGGGGCTTGGGGGACTGAAGCTTTCTTT,CASERGAWGTEAFF
few,TRBJ2-3,TRBD1,TRBV29-1,TGCAGCGTTGAGGGAGCGACAGGGGGCATGGGAGATACGCAGTATTTT,CSVEGATGGMGDTQYF
many,TRBJ2-1,TRBD1,TRBV29-1,TGCAGCGCTCCGGGACAGGGTAGGGGGAACTCCTACAATGAGCAGTTCTTC,CSAPGQGRGNSYNEQFF
many,TRBJ2-1,TRBD2,TRBV6-2/TRBV6-3,TGTGCCAGCCTTAGCGGGGACTTTTACAATGAGCAGTTCTTC,CASLSGDFYNEQFF
many,TRBJ2-7,NA,TRBV18,TGTGCCAGCTCACCGCGGGACATCTTCTACGAGCAGTACTTC,CASSPRDIFYEQYF
many,TRBJ2-1,TRBD2,TRBV29-1,TGCAGCGTTCCGGGGGGGAGGAAAGGGGCCTACAATGAGCAGTTCTTC,CSVPGGRKGAYNEQFF
NA,TRBJ2-1,NA,TRBV7-9,TGTGCCAGCAGCTTGGGTACGGGCTTCGGGACGACCCTCGAGCAGTTCTTC,CASSLGTGFGTTLEQFF
many,TRBJ2-2,NA,TRBV27,TGTGCCAGCAGGGGACGCAGGGGACCCACCGGGGAGCTGTTTTTT,CASRGRRGPTGELFF
many,TRBJ2-2,NA,TRBV6-1,TGTGCCAGCAGTGGTGCCGGGGAGCTGTTTTTT,CASSGAGELFF
NA,TRBJ2-7,NA,TRBV14,TGTGCCAGCAGCCAAGGATGGAGCTCCTACGAGCAGTACTTC,CASSQGWSSYEQYF
NA,TRBJ1-2,NA,TRBV29-1,TGCAGCGTTGAAGAATATCAGAGACAAGCATACTATGGCTACACCTTC,CSVEEYQRQAYYGYTF
NA,TRBJ2-3,NA,TRBV7-9,TGTGCCAGCAGCTCGGAGGGAAATACGCAGTATTTT,CASSSEGNTQYF
few,TRBJ2-1,TRBD2,TRBV27,TGTGCCAGCAGTAATAGCGGGGACTCCTACAATGAGCAGTTCTTC,CASSNSGDSYNEQFF
NA,TRBJ2-1,NA,TRBV3-1,TGTGCCAGCACCGAGGTTCCCGGCTCCTACAATGAGCAGTTCTTC,CASTEVPGSYNEQFF
many,TRBJ2-7,NA,TRBV27,TGTGCCAGCAGTTTTTTGGCGACTGGGAAAACCTACGAGCAGTACTTC,CASSFLATGKTYEQYF
many,TRBJ1-6,TRBD1,TRBV20-1,TGCAGTGCCCTGAACCGGGACAGGGTATTGGAATCACCCCTCCACTTT,CSALNRDRVLESPLHF
few,TRBJ2-3,NA,TRBV28,TGTGCCAGCAGTTTTGTCAGCCGCACAGATACGCAGTATTTT,CASSFVSRTDTQYF
NA,TRBJ2-7,NA,TRBV30,TGTGCCTGGATGGAGAGGTGGGGCGGGCAGTACTTC,CAWMERWGGQYF
many,TRBJ2-5,NA,TRBV9,TGTGCCAGCAGTAGGGGCAGTTCCCAAGAGACCCAGTACTTC,CASSRGSSQETQYF
NA,TRBJ2-7,TRBD1,TRBV5-1,TGCGCCAGCACAACCGGGACAGCAAACTACGAGCAGTACTTC,CASTTGTANYEQYF
few,TRBJ1-2,NA,TRBV5-1,TGCGCCAGCAGCTTGGAACATAGCTATGGCTACACCTTC,CASSLEHSYGYTF
few,TRBJ1-1,NA,TRBV7-9,TGTGCCAGCAGCTATTCGGAGACTGAAGCTTTCTTT,CASSYSETEAFF
few,TRBJ2-5,TRBD2,TRBV24-1,TGTGCCACCAGTGATTTCGACACTAGCGGGGGCCCTATGTACCAAGAGACCCAGTACTTC,CATSDFDTSGGPMYQETQYF
many,TRBJ1-2,NA,TRBV9,TGTGCCGGATCCTCGACTCCTAACTATGGCTACACCTTC,CAGSSTPNYGYTF
NA,TRBJ2-2,TRBD1,TRBV24-1,TGTGCCACCAGTGATTCCCACTGGGACAGGGGGACCGGGGAGCTGTTTTTT,CATSDSHWDRGTGELFF
few,TRBJ2-7,TRBD2,TRBV5-6,TGTGCCAGCAGCTGGGCCGGGACTAGCGACGAGCAGTACTTC,CASSWAGTSDEQYF
many,TRBJ2-3,NA,TRBV11-2,TGTGCCAGCAGCCTGACAGGGACTAGCACAGATACGCAGTATTTT,CASSLTGTSTDTQYF
many,TRBJ2-3,TRBD2,TRBV3-1,TGTGCCAGCAGCCAAGTAGGTCTAGCGGCCGAGTATACTTACACAGATACGCAGTATTTT,CASSQVGLAAEYTYTDTQYF
NA,TRBJ1-2,NA,TRBV11-2,TGTGCCGTCGCACAGGGAGTCGGCTATGGCTACACCTTC,CAVAQGVGYGYTF
many,TRBJ1-1,TRBD1,TRBV19,TGTGCCAGTAGTGCCCACAGGGGCAGCGCTGAAGCTTTCTTT,CASSAHRGSAEAFF
many,TRBJ1-1,TRBD1,TRBV20-1,TGCAGTGCCGTCCCGGGACAGTACACTGAAGCTTTCTTT,CSAVPGQYTEAFF
many,TRBJ2-7,NA,TRBV4-3,TGCGCCAGCAGCCAAGATAGGGCGGCGGAGGACTACGAGCAGTACTTC,CASSQDRAAEDYEQYF
NA,TRBJ2-1,NA,TRBV20-1,TGCAGTGCTAGGGGTTTCCACGGTGGGTTCTTC,CSARGFHGGFF
many,TRBJ2-1,NA,TRBV27,TGTGCCAGCAGTTCCCCTTCCTACAATGAGCAGTTCTTC,CASSSPSYNEQFF
few,TRBJ1-4,TRBD1,TRBV7-2,TGTGCCAGCAGCTTAGCGGGACAGGGTTTTGAAAAACTGTTTTTT,CASSLAGQGFEKLFF
many,TRBJ2-1,TRBD1,TRBV20-1,TGCAGTGCTAGAGATTGGCAGGGGGTCAATGAGCAGTTCTTC,CSARDWQGVNEQFF
many,TRBJ2-7,TRBD1,TRBV9,TGTGCCAGCAGCGTAGGGACAGGGCCCACCGGGGAGCAGTACTTC,CASSVGTGPTGEQYF
few,TRBJ1-1,NA,TRBV19,TGTGCCAGTAGTTTTTCCGCTGAAGCTTTCTTT,CASSFSAEAFF
many,TRBJ2-7,NA,TRBV27,TGTGCCAGCAGTTTGCTCACAGCTAACTACGAGCAGTACTTC,CASSLLTANYEQYF
many,TRBJ1-1,NA,TRBV29-1,TGCAGCGTTGAACGCGAAGGAATTGGTCAGTTCACTGAAGCTTTCTTT,CSVEREGIGQFTEAFF
many,TRBJ1-1,TRBD1,TRBV11-2,TGTGCCAGCAGCTTAGGTGTGGGGACAGGGGCGATTGGTGAAGCTTTCTTT,CASSLGVGTGAIGEAFF
many,TRBJ1-2,NA,TRBV28,TGTGCCAGCAGTTTGATGGGCTTATCTCATGGCTACACCTTC,CASSLMGLSHGYTF
NA,TRBJ1-1,NA,TRBV29-1,TGCAGCGTCCCGGGACAAAGGAACACTGAAGCTTTCTTT,CSVPGQRNTEAFF
many,TRBJ2-2,TRBD2,TRBV27,TGTGCCAGCAGTTTTCCAACTAGCGGCACCGGGGAGCTGTTTTTT,CASSFPTSGTGELFF
many,TRBJ1-6,NA,TRBV30,TGTGCCTGGAGTGAGGGGATATTGTCTTCACCCCTCCACTTT,CAWSEGILSSPLHF
NA,TRBJ2-5,NA,TRBV7-6,TGTGCCAGCACCCTGGGGGGCAGGGCTGAAGAGACCCAGTACTTC,CASTLGGRAEETQYF
NA,TRBJ2-2,TRBD2,TRBV4-2,TGTGCCAGCAGCAAAGAGCTAGCGGGGGGGCCGACCGGGGAGCTGTTTTTT,CASSKELAGGPTGELFF
many,TRBJ2-5,NA,TRBV25-1,TGTGCCAGCAGTGGTCTCAGGGGGGGTGAGGAGACCCAGTACTTC,CASSGLRGGEETQYF
many,TRBJ1-2,NA,TRBV7-9,TGTGTCCTTCAGCAGATCTATGGCTACACCTTC,CVLQQIYGYTF
many,TRBJ1-2,NA,TRBV7-9,TGTGCCACCAACCCCGGGGGATTTGATGGCTACACCTTC,CATNPGGFDGYTF
many,TRBJ2-3,TRBD2,TRBV4-2,TGTGCCAGCAGCCAAAGGGAACTAGCGGGGGATTCTAGCACAGATACGCAGTATTTT,CASSQRELAGDSSTDTQYF
many,TRBJ2-7,NA,TRBV5-1,TGCGCCAGCAGCTCCCCTAGCTACGAGCAGTACTTC,CASSSPSYEQYF
many,TRBJ2-3,NA,TRBV7-2,TGTGCCAGCAGCTTAATCCGCGGGACGCAGTATTTT,CASSLIRGTQYF
NA,TRBJ1-1,NA,TRBV27,TGTGCCAGCAGTTACGGGAGTAGCACTGAAGCTTTCTTT,CASSYGSSTEAFF
NA,TRBJ1-6,NA,TRBV6-1,TGTGCCAGCACCGTTCGCTCCTATAATTCACCCCTCCACTTT,CASTVRSYNSPLHF
many,TRBJ1-4,TRBD1,TRBV27,TGTGCCAGCAGTTTACGACAGGGGGGGAATGAAAAACTGTTTTTT,CASSLRQGGNEKLFF
many,TRBJ1-6,NA,TRBV6-1,TGTGCCAGCACCGAAGACGCCGGTATAGGTTCACCCCTCCACTTT,CASTEDAGIGSPLHF
many,TRBJ1-5,NA,TRBV7-9,TGTGCCAGCAGCCCGTCGGGAGGGATGGGTCAGCCCCAGCATTTT,CASSPSGGMGQPQHF